The entry that follows covers one TCR beta chain sequence. Its antigen is currently unknown. Different DNA sequences within this sample yield the same CDR3. The entry originates in a study of cytotoxic CD8 clonotypes in ibrutinib-treated CLL. The study's findings and limits: Public clonotypes (which were uncommon) either contracted or remained stable on treatment.

Data came from immunoSEQ multiplex PCR; TCRdb stores just in-frame clones and leaves some out. The sample has under 200,000 clones, roughly four fifths seen once. V shed 2 bases and J shed 7 bases, with 9 bases lying between them. Germline values: CDR1 KGHSH, CDR2 LQKENI. The CDR3 sequence is 13 residues long. The rearrangement links TRBV18 to TRBJ1-5; a possible D gene is TRBD1 (5 bases). The sample here was PBMCs, taken after 24 months of ibrutinib treatment. The clonotype was recovered from a human donor with chronic lymphocytic leukemia. For the CDR3, the DNA is TGTGCCAGCTCACCAGCTGGGGACCAGCCCCAGCATTTT. Protein product: CASSPAGDQPQHF.